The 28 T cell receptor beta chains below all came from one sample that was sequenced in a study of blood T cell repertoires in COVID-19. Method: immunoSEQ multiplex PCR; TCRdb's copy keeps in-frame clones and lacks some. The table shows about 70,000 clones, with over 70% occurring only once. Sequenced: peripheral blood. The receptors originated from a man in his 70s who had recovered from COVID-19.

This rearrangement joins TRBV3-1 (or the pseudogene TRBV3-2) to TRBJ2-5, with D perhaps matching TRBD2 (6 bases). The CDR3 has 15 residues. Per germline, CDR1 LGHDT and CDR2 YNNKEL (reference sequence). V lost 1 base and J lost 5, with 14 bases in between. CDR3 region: CASSQGIGEEETQYF. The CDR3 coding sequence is TGTGCCAGCAGCCAAGGTATCGGGGAGGAGGAGACCCAGTACTTC.

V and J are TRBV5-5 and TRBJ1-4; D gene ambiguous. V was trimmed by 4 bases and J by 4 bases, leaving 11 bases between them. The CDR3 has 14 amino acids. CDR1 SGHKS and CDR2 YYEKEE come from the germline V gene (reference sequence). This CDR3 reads CASSGVPINEKLFF. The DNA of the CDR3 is TGTGCCAGCAGCGGAGTCCCGATTAATGAAAAACTGTTTTTT.

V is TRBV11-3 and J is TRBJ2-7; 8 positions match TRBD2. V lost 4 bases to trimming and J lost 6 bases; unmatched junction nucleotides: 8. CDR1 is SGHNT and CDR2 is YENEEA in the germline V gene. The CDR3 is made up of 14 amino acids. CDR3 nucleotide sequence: TGTGCCAGCAGCTCCCAGCGGGGGTTGGGCGAGCAGTACTTC. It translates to CASSSQRGLGEQYF.

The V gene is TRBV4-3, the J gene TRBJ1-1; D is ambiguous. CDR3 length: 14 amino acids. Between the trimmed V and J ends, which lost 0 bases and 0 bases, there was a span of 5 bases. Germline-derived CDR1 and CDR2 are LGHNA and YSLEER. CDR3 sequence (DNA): TGCGCCAGCAGCCAAGATTTCATGAACACTGAAGCTTTCTTT. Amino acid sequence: CASSQDFMNTEAFF.

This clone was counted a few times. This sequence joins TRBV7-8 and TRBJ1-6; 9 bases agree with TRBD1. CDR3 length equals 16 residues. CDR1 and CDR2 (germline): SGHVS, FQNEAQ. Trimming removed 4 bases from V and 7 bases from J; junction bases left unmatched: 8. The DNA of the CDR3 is TGTGCCAGCAGCTCGGAACAGGGGGCGGGGAATTCACCCCTCCACTTT. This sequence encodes CASSSEQGAGNSPLHF.

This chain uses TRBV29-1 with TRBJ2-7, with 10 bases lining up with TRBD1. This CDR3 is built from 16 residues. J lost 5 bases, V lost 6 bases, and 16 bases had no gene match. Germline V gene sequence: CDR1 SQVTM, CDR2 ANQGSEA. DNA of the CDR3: TGCAGCGTCCTGAAACCGGGACAGGGGATCAGCCACGAGCAGTACTTC. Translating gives CSVLKPGQGISHEQYF.

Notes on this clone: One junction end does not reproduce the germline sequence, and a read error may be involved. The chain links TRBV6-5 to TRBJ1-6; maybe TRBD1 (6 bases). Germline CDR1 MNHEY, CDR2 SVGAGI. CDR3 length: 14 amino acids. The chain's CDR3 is CASSRRGYSSPLHF. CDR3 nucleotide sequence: TGTGCCAGCAGTCGTAGGGGGTATAGTTCACCCCTCCACTTT.

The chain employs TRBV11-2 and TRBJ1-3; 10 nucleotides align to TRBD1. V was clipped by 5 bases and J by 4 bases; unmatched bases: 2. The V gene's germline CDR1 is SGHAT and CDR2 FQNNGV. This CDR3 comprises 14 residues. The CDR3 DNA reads TGTGCCAGCAGCACGGACAGGGGGGGAAACACCATATATTTT. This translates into CASSTDRGGNTIYF.

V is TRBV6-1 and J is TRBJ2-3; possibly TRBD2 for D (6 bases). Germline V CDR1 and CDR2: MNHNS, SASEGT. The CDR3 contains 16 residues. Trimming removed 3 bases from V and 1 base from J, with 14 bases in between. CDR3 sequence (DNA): TGTGCCAGCAGTGATTGGGGGGTCGCAGGCACAGATACGCAGTATTTT. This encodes CASSDWGVAGTDTQYF.

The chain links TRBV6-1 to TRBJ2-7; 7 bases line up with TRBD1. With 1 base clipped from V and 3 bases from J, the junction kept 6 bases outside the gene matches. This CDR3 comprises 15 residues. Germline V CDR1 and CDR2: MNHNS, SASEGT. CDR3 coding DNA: TGTGCCAGCAGTGAAGACAGGGGTTCGGGCTACGAGCAGTACTTC. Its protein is CASSEDRGSGYEQYF.

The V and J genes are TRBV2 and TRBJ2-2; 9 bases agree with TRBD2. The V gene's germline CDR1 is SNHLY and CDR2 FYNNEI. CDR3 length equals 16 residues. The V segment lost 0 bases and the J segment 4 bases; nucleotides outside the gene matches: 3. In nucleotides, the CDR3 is TGTGCCAGCAGTGAAGCTAGCGGGAGCTTCACCGGGGAGCTGTTTTTT. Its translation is CASSEASGSFTGELFF.

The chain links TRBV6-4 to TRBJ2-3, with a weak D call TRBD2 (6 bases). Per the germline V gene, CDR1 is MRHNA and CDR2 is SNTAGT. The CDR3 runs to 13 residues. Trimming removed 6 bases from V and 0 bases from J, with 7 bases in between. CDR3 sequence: CASSGSSTDTQYF. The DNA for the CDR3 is TGTGCCAGCAGCGGGAGTAGCACAGATACGCAGTATTTT.

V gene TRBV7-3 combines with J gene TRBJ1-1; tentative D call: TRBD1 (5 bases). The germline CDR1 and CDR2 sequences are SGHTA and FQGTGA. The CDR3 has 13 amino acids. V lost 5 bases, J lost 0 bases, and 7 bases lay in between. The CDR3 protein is CASSRQLNTEAFF. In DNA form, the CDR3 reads TGTGCCAGCAGCCGACAGTTGAACACTGAAGCTTTCTTT.

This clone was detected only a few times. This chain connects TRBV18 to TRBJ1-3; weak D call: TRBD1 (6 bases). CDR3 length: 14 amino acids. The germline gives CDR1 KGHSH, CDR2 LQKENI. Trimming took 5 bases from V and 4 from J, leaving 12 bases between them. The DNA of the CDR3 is TGTGCCAGCTCAACGGGAGGGACAGGAAACACCATATATTTT. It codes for CASSTGGTGNTIYF.

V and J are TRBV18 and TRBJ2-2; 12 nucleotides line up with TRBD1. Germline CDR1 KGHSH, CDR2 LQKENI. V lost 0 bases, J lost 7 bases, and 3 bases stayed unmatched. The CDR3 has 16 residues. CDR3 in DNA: TGTGCCAGCTCACCACCGGGACAGGGGGCTATCGGGGAGCTGTTTTTT. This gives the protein CASSPPGQGAIGELFF.

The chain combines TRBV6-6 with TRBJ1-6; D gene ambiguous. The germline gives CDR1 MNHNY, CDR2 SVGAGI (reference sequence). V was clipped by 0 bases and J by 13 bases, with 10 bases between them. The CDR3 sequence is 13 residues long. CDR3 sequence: CASSYSDIAPLHF. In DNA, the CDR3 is TGTGCCAGCAGTTACTCAGACATCGCGCCCCTCCACTTT.

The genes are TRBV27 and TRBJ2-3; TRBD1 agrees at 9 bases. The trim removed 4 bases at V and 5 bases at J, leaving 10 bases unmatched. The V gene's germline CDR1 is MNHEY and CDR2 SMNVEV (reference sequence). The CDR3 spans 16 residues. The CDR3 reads CASSSTGGPQIDTQYF. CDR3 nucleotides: TGTGCCAGCAGTTCTACAGGGGGCCCACAGATAGATACGCAGTATTTT.

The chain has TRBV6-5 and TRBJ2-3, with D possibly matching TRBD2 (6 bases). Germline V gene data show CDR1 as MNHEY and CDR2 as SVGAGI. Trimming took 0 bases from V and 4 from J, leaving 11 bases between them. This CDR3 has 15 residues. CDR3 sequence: CASSYSNGGADTQYF. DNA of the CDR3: TGTGCCAGCAGTTACTCGAATGGCGGGGCAGATACGCAGTATTTT.

The CDR3 sequence: CASSWPGLAGDGYEQYF. The CDR3, as DNA: TGTGCCAGCAGCTGGCCGGGACTAGCGGGAGACGGGTACGAGCAGTACTTC. The chain is built from TRBV6-2 or TRBV6-3 and TRBJ2-7; TRBD2 matches at 14 bases. The CDR3 is 17 residues long. Germline loops: CDR1 MNHEY, CDR2 SVGEGT. V was pared by 6 bases and J by 4 bases, with 11 bases of the junction left unmatched.

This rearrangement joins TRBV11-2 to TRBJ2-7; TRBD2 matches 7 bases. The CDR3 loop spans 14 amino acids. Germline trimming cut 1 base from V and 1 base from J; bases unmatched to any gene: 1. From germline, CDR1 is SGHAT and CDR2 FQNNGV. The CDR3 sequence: CASSLGRESYEQYF. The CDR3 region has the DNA TGTGCCAGCAGCTTAGGGCGGGAGTCCTACGAGCAGTACTTC.

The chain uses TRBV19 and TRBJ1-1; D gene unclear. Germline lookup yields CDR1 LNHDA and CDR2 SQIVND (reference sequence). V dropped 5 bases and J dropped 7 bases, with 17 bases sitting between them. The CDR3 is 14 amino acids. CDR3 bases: TGTGCCAGTAGTCCCAACCCTGGAGGAAGTGAAGCTTTCTTT. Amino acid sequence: CASSPNPGGSEAFF.

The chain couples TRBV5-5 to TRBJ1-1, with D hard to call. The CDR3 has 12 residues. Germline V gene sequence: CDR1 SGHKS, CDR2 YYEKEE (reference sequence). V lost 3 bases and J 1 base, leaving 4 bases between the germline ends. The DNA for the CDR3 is TGTGCCAGCAGCTCAGAGAACACTGAAGCTTTCTTT. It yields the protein CASSSENTEAFF.

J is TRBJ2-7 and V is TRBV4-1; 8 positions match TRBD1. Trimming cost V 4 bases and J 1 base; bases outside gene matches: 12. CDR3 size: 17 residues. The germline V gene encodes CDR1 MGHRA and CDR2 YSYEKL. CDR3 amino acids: CASSRVGTGTGSYEQYF. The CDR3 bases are TGCGCCAGCAGCCGCGTGGGGACCGGGACAGGATCCTACGAGCAGTACTTC.

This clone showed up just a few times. The CDR3 sequence: CASSLVLAGGPRTGELFF. The CDR3 DNA is TGCGCCAGCAGCTTGGTACTAGCGGGAGGGCCGCGCACCGGGGAGCTGTTTTTT. The chain combines TRBV5-1 with TRBJ2-2; 13 bases align to TRBD2. The germline gives CDR1 SGHRS, CDR2 YFSETQ. The J segment lost 4 bases and the V segment lost 0 bases, leaving 6 bases of the junction unmatched. This CDR3 is built from 18 residues.

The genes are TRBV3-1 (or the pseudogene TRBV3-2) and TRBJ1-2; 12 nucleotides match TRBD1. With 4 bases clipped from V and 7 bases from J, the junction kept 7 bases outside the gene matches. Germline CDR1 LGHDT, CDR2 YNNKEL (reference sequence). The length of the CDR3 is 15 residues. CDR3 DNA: TGTGCCAGCAGCCTGGGACAGGGGGCTTTTCCTGGCTACACCTTC. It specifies CASSLGQGAFPGYTF.

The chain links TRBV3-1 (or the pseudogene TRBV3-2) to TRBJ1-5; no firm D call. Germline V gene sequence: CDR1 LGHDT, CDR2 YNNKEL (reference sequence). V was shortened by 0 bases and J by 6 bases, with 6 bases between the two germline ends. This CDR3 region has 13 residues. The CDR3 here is CASSQDSVQPQHF. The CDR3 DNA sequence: TGTGCCAGCAGCCAAGATTCTGTTCAGCCCCAGCATTTT.

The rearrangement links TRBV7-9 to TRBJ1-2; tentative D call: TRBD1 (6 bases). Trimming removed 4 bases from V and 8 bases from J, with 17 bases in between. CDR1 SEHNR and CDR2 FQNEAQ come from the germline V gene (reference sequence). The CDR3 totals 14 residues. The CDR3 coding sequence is TGTGCCAGCAGCTCGACGCAGGGGTCGGGAGGCTACACCTTC. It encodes CASSSTQGSGGYTF.

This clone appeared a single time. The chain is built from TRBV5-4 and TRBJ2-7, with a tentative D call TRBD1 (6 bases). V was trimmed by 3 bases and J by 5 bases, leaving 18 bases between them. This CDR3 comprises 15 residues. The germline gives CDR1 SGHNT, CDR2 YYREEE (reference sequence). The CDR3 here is CASSSDSVSYDEQYF. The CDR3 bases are TGTGCCAGCAGCTCGGACAGCGTCTCCTATGACGAGCAGTACTTC.